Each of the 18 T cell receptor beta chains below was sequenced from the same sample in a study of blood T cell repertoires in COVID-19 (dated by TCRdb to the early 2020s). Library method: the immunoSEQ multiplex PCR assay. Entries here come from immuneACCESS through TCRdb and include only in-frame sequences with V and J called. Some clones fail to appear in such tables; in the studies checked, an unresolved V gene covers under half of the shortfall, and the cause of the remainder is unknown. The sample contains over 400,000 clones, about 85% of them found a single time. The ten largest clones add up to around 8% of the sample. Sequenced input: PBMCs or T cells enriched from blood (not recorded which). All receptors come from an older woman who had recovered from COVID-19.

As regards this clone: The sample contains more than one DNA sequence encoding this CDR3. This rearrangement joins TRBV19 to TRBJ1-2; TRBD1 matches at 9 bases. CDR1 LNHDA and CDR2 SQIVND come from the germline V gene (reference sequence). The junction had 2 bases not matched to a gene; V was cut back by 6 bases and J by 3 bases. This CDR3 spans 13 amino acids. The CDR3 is CASSDRGDYGYTF. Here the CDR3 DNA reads TGTGCCAGTAGCGACAGGGGGGACTATGGCTACACCTTC.

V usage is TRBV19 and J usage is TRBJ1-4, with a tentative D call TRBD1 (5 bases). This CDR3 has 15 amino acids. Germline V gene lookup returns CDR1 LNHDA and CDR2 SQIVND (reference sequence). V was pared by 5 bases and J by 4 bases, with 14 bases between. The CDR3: CASSLDRALNEKLFF. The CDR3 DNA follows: TGTGCCAGTAGTCTCGACAGAGCGCTTAATGAAAAACTGTTTTTT. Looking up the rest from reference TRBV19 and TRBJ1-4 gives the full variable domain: DGGITQSPKYLFRKEGQNVTLSCEQNLNHDAMYWYRQDPGQGLRLIYYSQIVNDFQKGDIAEGYSVSREKKESFPLTVTSAQKNPTAFYLCASSLDRALNEKLFFGSGTQLSVL.

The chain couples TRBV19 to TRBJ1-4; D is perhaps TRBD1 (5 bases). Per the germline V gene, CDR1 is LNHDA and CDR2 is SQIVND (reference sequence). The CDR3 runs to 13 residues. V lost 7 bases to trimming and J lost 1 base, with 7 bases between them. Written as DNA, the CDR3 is TGTGCCAGTAAGCAGGGAACTAATGAAAAACTGTTTTTT. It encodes CASKQGTNEKLFF.

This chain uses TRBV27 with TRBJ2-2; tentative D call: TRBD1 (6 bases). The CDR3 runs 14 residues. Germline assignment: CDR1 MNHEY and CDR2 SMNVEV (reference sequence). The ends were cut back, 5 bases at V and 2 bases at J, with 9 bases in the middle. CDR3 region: CASSNGGNTGELFF. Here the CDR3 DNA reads TGTGCCAGCAGTAATGGGGGCAACACCGGGGAGCTGTTTTTT.

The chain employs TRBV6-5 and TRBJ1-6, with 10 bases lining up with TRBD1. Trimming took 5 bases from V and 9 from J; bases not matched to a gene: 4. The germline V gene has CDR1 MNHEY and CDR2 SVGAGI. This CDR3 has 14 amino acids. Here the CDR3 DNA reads TGTGCCAGCAGTAGACAGGGGGCGGGTTCACCCCTCCACTTT. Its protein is CASSRQGAGSPLHF.

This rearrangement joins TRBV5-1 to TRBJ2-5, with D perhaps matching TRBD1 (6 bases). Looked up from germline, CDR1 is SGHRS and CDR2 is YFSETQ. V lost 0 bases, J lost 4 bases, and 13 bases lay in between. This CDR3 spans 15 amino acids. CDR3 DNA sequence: TGCGCCAGCAGCTTGGAAGGGGGAGCCCGAGAGACCCAGTACTTC. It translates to CASSLEGGARETQYF.

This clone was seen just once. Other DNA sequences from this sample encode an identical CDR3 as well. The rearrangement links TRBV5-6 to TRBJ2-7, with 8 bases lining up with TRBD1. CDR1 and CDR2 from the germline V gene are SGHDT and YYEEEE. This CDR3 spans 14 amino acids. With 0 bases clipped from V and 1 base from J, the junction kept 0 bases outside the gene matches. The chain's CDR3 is CASSLGQGSYEQYF. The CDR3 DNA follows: TGTGCCAGCAGCTTGGGACAGGGGTCCTACGAGCAGTACTTC.

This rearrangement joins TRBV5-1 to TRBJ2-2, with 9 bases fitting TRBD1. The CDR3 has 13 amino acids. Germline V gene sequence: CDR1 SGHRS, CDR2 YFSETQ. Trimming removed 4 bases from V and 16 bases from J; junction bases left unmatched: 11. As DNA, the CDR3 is TGCGCCAGCAGCCTCTCCGGGACAGGGAGTAGGTTTTTT. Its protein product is CASSLSGTGSRFF.

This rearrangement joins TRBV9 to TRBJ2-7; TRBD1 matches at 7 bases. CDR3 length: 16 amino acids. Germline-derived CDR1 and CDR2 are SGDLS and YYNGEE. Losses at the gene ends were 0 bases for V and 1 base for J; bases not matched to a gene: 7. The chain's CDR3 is CASSVATGAESYEQYF. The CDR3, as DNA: TGTGCCAGCAGCGTAGCTACAGGGGCCGAGTCCTACGAGCAGTACTTC.

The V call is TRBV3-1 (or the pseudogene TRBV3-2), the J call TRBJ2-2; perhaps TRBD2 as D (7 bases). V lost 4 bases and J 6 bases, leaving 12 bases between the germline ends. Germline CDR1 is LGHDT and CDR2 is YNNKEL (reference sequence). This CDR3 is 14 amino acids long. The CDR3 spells CASSRGGSAGELFF. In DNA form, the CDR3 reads TGTGCCAGCAGCCGCGGGGGCTCAGCCGGGGAGCTGTTTTTT.

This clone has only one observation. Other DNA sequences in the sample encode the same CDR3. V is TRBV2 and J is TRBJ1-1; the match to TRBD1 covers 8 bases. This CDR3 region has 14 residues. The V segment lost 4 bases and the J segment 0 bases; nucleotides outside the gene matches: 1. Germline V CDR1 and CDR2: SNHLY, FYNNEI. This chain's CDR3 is CASSGQGMNTEAFF. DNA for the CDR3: TGTGCCAGCAGTGGACAGGGGATGAACACTGAAGCTTTCTTT.

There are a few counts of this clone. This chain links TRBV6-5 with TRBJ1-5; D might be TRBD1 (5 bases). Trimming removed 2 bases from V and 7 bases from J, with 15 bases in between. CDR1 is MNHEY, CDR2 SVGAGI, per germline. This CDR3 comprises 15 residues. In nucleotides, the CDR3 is TGTGCCAGCAGTTACGGGGGGATTGCTGGGCAGCCCCAGCATTTT. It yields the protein CASSYGGIAGQPQHF.

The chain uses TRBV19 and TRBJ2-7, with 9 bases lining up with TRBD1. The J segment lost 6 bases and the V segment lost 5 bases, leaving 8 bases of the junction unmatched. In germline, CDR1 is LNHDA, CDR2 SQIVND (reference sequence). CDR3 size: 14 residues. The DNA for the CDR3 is TGTGCCAGTAGTGCACAGGGGGCCCCCCCCGAGCAGTACTTC. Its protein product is CASSAQGAPPEQYF.

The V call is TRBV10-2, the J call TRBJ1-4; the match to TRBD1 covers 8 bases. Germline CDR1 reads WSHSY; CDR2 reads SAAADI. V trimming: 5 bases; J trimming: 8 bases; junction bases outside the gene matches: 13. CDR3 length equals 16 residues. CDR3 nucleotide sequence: TGCGCCAGCAGTCACGCCCCTGGACAGGGAGAGGAAAAACTGTTTTTT. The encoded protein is CASSHAPGQGEEKLFF.

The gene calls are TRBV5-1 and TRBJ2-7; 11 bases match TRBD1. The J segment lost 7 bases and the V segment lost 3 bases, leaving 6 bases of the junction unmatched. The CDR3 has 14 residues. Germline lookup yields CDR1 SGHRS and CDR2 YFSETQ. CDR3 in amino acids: CASSSAGTGGEQYF. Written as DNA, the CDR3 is TGCGCCAGCAGCTCAGCAGGGACAGGGGGTGAGCAGTACTTC.

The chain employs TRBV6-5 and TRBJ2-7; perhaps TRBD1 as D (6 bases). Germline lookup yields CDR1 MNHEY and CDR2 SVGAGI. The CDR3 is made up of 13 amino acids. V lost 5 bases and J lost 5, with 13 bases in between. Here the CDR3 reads CASSLQGAHEQYF. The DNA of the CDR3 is TGTGCCAGCAGTCTACAGGGTGCCCACGAGCAGTACTTC.

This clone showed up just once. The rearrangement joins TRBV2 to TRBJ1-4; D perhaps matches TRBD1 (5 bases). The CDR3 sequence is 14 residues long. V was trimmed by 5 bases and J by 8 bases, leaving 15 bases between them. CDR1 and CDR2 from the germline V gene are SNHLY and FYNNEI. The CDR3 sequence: CASSQDTEGEKLFF. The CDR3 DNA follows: TGTGCCAGCAGTCAAGACACGGAGGGGGAAAAACTGTTTTTT.

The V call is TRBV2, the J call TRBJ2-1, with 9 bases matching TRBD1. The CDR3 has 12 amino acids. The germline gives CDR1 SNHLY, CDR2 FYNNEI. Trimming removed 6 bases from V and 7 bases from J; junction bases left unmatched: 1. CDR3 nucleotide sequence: TGTGCCAGCAGAGGACAGGGGAATGAGCAGTTCTTC. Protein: CASRGQGNEQFF.